This T cell receptor (beta chain) was profiled in a study of CD4 T cells in relation to SARS-CoV-2 and coronaviruses. Study-wide findings and caveats: SARS-CoV-2-driven expansion was significantly weaker in crossreactive than monoreactive clones.

In regard to this clone: No antigen is known for it.

This CDR3 has 13 amino acids. V shed 6 bases and J shed 1 base, with 9 bases lying between them. CDR1 is MDHEN, CDR2 SYDVKM, per germline. Unexposed donor CD4+ T cells date from 2011-2018, before the COVID-19 pandemic. The assay was immunoSEQ multiplex PCR, and TCRdb's table has in-frame clones only and misses some. This repertoire shows 60,000 to 75,000 clones, about 92% found once; its top ten account for 0.23%. Sequencing was done on a sample of naive CD4+ T cells from PBMCs. Indicated subset: naive CD4+ T cells isolated by negative enrichment. The V gene is TRBV28, the J gene TRBJ1-2; possible D gene TRBD1, 6 bases. The TCR comes from a human donor in good health. CDR3 nucleotide sequence: TGTGCCAGCAGGGCGGACAGTAACTATGGCTACACCTTC. This codes for CASRADSNYGYTF.